This T cell receptor beta chain was identified during a study of CD8 T cells in ankylosing spondylitis. Study-level points and caveats: Ankylosing spondylitis blood appeared to be characterized by a TCR beta motif of eight highly homologous variants. The clones that were linked to disease were reported to be significantly enriched in matched synovial fluid samples from ankylosing spondylitis patients. The authors found the disease-linked clones to be CD8+ and relatively rare in peripheral blood. Previous work reported some of these motif variants in the synovial fluid and blood of reactive arthritis.

Germline V lookup: CDR1 GTSNPN, CDR2 SVGIG (reference sequence). CDR3 size: 13 residues. The V end lost 4 bases, the J end lost 5 bases, and 15 bases lay between the germline ends. With molecular barcodes, quantitative 5'-RACE was used to make the TCR beta libraries. TCRdb independently ran MiXCR on the 5' RACE reads; one entry per CDR3 protein. The sample yields roughly 370,000 distinct CDR3 sequences, approximately 20% seen once. With respect to this clonotype: Antigen: not known.

The sequenced sample was blood, either unsorted or a sorted T cell fraction (not recorded which). The source of this sequence is a male donor with ankylosing spondylitis. This sequence joins TRBV30 and TRBJ2-7; D not resolved. This chain's CDR3 is CAWNEDRLHEQYF. The CDR3 DNA follows: TGTGCCTGGAATGAGGACCGATTACACGAGCAGTACTTC.